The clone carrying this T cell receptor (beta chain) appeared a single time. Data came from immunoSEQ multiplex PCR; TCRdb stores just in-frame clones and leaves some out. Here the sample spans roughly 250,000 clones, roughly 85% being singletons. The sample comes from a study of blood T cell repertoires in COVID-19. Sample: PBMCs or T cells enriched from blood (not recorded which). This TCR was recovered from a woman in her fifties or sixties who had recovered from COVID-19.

The CDR3 DNA reads as TGTGCCAGCAGTTACTATACGGGCACTGAAGCTTTCTTT. Its translation is CASSYYTGTEAFF. This sequence joins TRBV6-4 and TRBJ1-1; D not certain. Germline V gene data show CDR1 as MRHNA and CDR2 as SNTAGT. The CDR3 consists of 13 residues. The V and J ends lost 5 bases and 4 bases respectively, with 11 bases between them.